The 10 T cell receptor beta chains reported below all come from one sample, sequenced in a study of T-cell reconstitution after alpha-beta-depleted transplantation in children. The authors prepared the TCRbeta library with unique molecular identifiers. MiXCR, run by TCRdb on the PCR reads, gives a single entry per CDR3 protein. The table lists 440,000 or so distinct CDR3 sequences, around two fifths of them singletons. The sequenced sample was PBMCs, obtained before TCRalphabeta/CD19-depleted stem cell transplant. These receptors were taken from a girl aged 2 to 9 with aplastic anemia, due to receive a stem cell transplant.

The V gene is TRBV27, the J gene TRBJ2-1; 7 bases are shared with TRBD2. Per the germline V gene, CDR1 is MNHEY and CDR2 is SMNVEV (reference sequence). V lost 5 bases to trimming and J lost 0 bases; unmatched junction nucleotides: 7. The CDR3 loop spans 16 amino acids. For the CDR3, the DNA is TGTGCCAGCAGTATCCCGGGGGGAAGCTCCTACAATGAGCAGTTCTTC. Encoded protein: CASSIPGGSSYNEQFF.

A few counts support this clonotype. This chain joins TRBV27 and TRBJ2-1, with TRBD2 identical over 14 bases. V trimming: 3 bases; J trimming: 7 bases; junction bases outside the gene matches: 5. The V gene's germline CDR1 is MNHEY and CDR2 SMNVEV (reference sequence). The CDR3 runs 16 residues. The CDR3 nucleotides read TGTGCCAGCAGTTTCCTGGGACTAGCGGGAGTTAATGAGCAGTTCTTC. This translates into CASSFLGLAGVNEQFF.

This clonotype has a count of ten or more. The chain recombines TRBV7-2 with TRBJ2-1; 12 positions agree with TRBD2. V was clipped by 5 bases and J by 7 bases; unmatched bases: 9. CDR3 length: 16 amino acids. Germline values: CDR1 SGHTA, CDR2 FQGNSA. The CDR3 nucleotides are TGTGCCAGCAGCCCCTCACTAGCGGGAGGACATAATGAGCAGTTCTTC. Residues: CASSPSLAGGHNEQFF. The variable domain in full, completed from reference TRBV7-2 and TRBJ2-1, reads GAGVSQSPSNKVTEKGKDVELRCDPISGHTALYWYRQSLGQGLEFLIYFQGNSAPDKSGLPSDRFSAERTGGSVSTLTIQRTQQEDSAVYLCASSPSLAGGHNEQFFGPGTRLTVL.

The chain links TRBV9 to TRBJ2-5; 7 bases match TRBD1. Losses at the gene ends were 0 bases for V and 1 base for J; bases not matched to a gene: 9. Germline V gives CDR1 SGDLS, CDR2 YYNGEE. The CDR3 is 17 residues long. In DNA, the CDR3 is TGTGCCAGCAGCGTAGGGCTCCGTTGGGACAGCCAAGAGACCCAGTACTTC. It specifies CASSVGLRWDSQETQYF.

This chain joins TRBV20-1 and TRBJ2-7; no clear D. This CDR3 contains 14 residues. V lost 0 bases, J lost 1 base, and 10 bases lay in between. CDR1 is DFQATT, CDR2 SNEGSKA, per germline (reference sequence). DNA for the CDR3: TGCAGTGCTAGAGATCGTTTCAGATCCTACGAGCAGTACTTC. Its protein is CSARDRFRSYEQYF.

This clonotype came up a few times. This chain joins TRBV7-9 and TRBJ2-2, with D uncertain. V lost 1 base to trimming and J lost 7 bases, with 10 bases between them. CDR3 length equals 14 residues. Germline V gene lookup returns CDR1 SEHNR and CDR2 FQNEAQ (reference sequence). CDR3 bases: TGTGCCAGCAGCTTAGATTGGCATATCGGGGAGCTGTTTTTT. Translation gives CASSLDWHIGELFF.

The V gene is TRBV6-1, the J gene TRBJ1-1; D remains unclear. Germline CDR1 and CDR2: MNHNS and SASEGT. The CDR3 is 16 residues long. Deletions cut 0 bases from V and 0 bases from J, with 11 bases between. CDR3 in amino acids: CASSEAHSRMNTEAFF. The CDR3 nucleotides read TGTGCCAGCAGTGAAGCGCACAGCCGCATGAACACTGAAGCTTTCTTT.

The CDR3 protein is CSAAQGRETQYF. The DNA of the CDR3 is TGCAGTGCGGCGCAGGGGCGGGAGACCCAGTACTTC. The chain couples TRBV20-1 to TRBJ2-5; D might be TRBD1 (6 bases). From germline, CDR1 is DFQATT and CDR2 SNEGSKA (reference sequence). V was shortened by 6 bases and J by 5 bases, with 13 bases between the two germline ends. The CDR3 has 12 amino acids.

Points on this clonotype: The junction departs from the called germline gene at one end, perhaps through a read error. The rearrangement links TRBV5-5 to TRBJ1-1; D perhaps matches TRBD1 (5 bases). This CDR3 is 15 amino acids long. From germline, CDR1 is SGHKS and CDR2 YYEKEE (reference sequence). CDR3 DNA: TGTGCCATCAGCTTGTATTCCGACAGCAGCACTGAAGCTTTCTTT. Protein: CAISLYSDSSTEAFF.

A single count supports this clonotype. This may be a read error, as it is one base from a much larger clone. This chain uses TRBV7-9 with TRBJ1-1, with a possible D match to TRBD1 (6 bases). CDR3 length: 13 residues. Germline CDR1 is SEHNR and CDR2 is FQNEAQ (reference sequence). V lost 8 bases and J 1 base, leaving 11 bases between the germline ends. The CDR3 loop reads CASGYRANTEAFF. The CDR3 DNA follows: TGTGCCAGCGGATACAGGGCGAACACTGAAGCTTTCTTT.